This entry describes one T cell receptor (beta chain). No antigen is known for it. This table comes from immunoSEQ multiplex PCR, and its TCRdb copy is limited to in-frame clones, with some not included. Of approximately 70,000 clones listed, 87% are singletons. These data belong to a study of OX40 agonist ivuxolimab in advanced cancers. Turning to the study itself: Prior anti-PD-1, anti-PD-L1 or anti-CTLA-4 therapy did not bar entry, and approximately 40% had some. Overall study findings and caveats: Researchers did not determine the expanded peripheral T cells' antigen specificity.

The CDR3 consists of 16 residues. Germline CDR1 and CDR2: SGDLS and YYNGEE. Germline trimming cut 3 bases from V and 2 bases from J; bases unmatched to any gene: 4. This sample comprised CD4+ or CD8+ T cells sorted from blood, obtained in a trial of the OX40 agonist ivuxolimab. The V call is TRBV9, the J call TRBJ2-3; 12 bases are a match to TRBD2. This TCR derives from an adult with an advanced solid tumor such as melanoma, head and neck, liver or kidney cancer. The CDR3 loop is CASSAGLAGTTDTQYF. For the CDR3, the DNA is TGTGCCAGCAGCGCCGGACTAGCGGGGACCACAGATACGCAGTATTTT.